This T cell receptor (beta chain) emerged from a study of blood T cell repertoires in COVID-19. The overall study: Acute and convalescent COVID-19 specimens originated in the United States, Italy and Spain. PBMCs, B-cell-depleted T cells, or T cells provided the cDNA or gDNA that made up the material.

Authors' analysis steps: Estimated nucleated cell counts came from reference gene primer amplification. Produced via immunoSEQ multiplex PCR; TCRdb's table is partial and in-frame only. V, J and clone size are taken as reported in that table, and D and trimming were inferred from the DNA itself. The table has over 300,000 clones, about four fifths seen once; the top ten hold roughly 1.2%. CDR3 length: 14 residues. Germline V gene sequence: CDR1 SGHTA, CDR2 FQGNSA. The junction had 5 bases not matched to a gene; V was cut back by 2 bases and J by 5 bases. The TCR sequence derives from a woman between 50 and 59 years old with acute or convalescent COVID-19. The sequencing input was peripheral blood. The V gene is TRBV7-2, the J gene TRBJ1-2; 7 nucleotides match TRBD1. CDR3 protein: CASSLSPGGYGYTF. In nucleotides, the CDR3 is TGTGCCAGCAGCTTATCGCCAGGGGGATATGGCTACACCTTC.